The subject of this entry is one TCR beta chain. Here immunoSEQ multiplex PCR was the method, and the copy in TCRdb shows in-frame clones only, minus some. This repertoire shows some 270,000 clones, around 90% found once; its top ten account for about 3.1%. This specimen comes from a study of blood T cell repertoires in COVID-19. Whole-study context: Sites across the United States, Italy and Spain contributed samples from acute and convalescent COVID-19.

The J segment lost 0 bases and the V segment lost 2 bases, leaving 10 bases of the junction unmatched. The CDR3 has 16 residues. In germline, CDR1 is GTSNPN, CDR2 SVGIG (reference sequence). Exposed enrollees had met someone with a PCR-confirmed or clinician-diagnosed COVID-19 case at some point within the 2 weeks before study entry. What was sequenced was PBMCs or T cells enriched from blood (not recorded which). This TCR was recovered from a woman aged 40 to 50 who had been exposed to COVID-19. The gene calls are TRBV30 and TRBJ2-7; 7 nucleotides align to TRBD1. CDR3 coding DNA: TGTGCCTGGAGTCCAACCGGGACAGTCAGCTCCTACGAGCAGTACTTC. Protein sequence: CAWSPTGTVSSYEQYF.